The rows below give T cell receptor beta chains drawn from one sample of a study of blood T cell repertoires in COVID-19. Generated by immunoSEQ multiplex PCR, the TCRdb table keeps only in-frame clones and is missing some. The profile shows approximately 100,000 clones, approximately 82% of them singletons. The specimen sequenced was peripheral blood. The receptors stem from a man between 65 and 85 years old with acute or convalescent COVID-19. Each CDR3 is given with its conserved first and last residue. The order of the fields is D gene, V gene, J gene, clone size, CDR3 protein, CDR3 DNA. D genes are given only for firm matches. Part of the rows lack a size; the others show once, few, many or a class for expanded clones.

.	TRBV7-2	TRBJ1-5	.	CASSLGGGGGNQPQHF	TGTGCCAGCAGCTTGGGGGGAGGTGGGGGCAATCAGCCCCAGCATTTT
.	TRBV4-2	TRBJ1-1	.	CASSQSLSGAGTEAFF	TGTGCCAGCAGCCAATCCTTGAGCGGGGCCGGGACTGAAGCTTTCTTT
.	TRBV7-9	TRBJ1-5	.	CASSALGRESGPQHF	TGTGCCAGCAGCGCGCTGGGGAGGGAATCAGGGCCCCAGCATTTT
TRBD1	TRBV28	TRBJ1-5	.	CASSPPTGGSQPQHF	TGTGCCAGCAGTCCTCCTACAGGGGGCAGTCAGCCCCAGCATTTT
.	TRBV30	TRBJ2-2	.	CAWRRQANTGELFF	TGTGCCTGGAGACGACAGGCGAACACCGGGGAGCTGTTTTTT
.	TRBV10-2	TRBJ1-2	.	CASSASAAVYGYTF	TGCGCCAGCAGTGCCTCGGCGGCGGTCTATGGCTACACCTTC
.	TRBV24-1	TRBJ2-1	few	CATSAGGTPAGEQFF	TGTGCCACCAGTGCAGGAGGTACACCGGCAGGTGAGCAGTTCTTC
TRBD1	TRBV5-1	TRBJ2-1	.	CASSLRQGYEQFF	TGCGCCAGCAGCTTGCGACAGGGTTATGAGCAGTTCTTC
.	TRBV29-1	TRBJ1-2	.	CSVEDWSVHGYTF	TGCAGCGTTGAAGATTGGTCAGTCCACGGCTACACCTTC
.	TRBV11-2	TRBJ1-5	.	CASSEERHSNQPQHF	TGTGCCAGCAGCGAAGAAAGACACAGCAATCAGCCCCAGCATTTT
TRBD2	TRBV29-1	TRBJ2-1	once	CSVVIRSGSRDEQFF	TGCAGCGTTGTAATTCGCAGCGGGAGTAGGGATGAGCAGTTCTTC
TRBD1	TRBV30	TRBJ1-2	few	CACIGDSQTYGYTF	TGTGCCTGCATAGGGGACAGCCAAACCTATGGCTACACCTTC
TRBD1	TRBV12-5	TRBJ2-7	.	CASGLILGQAVSYEQYF	TGTGCTAGTGGTTTGATCCTAGGACAGGCCGTCTCCTACGAGCAGTACTTC
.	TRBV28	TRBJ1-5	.	CASSLFPGGNQPQHF	TGTGCCAGCAGTTTATTTCCCGGAGGCAATCAGCCCCAGCATTTT
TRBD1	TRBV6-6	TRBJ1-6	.	CASYRGNSPLHF	TGTGCCAGCTACAGGGGGAACTCACCCCTCCACTTT